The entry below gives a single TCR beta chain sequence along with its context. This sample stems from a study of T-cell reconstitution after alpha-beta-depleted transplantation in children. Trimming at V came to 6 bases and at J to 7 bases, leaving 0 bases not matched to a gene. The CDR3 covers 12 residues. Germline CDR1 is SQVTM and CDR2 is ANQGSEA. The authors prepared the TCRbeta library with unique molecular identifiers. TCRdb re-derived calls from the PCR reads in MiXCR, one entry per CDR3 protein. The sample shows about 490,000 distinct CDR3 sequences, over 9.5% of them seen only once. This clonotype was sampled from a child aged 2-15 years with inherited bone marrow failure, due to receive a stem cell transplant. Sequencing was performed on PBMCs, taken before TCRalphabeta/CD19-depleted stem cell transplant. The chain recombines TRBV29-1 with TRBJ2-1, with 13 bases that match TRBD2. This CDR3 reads CSVGLAGNEQFF. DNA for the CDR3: TGCAGCGTGGGACTAGCGGGAAATGAGCAGTTCTTC.